The clone carrying this T cell receptor beta chain has ten or more counts. Its antigen is not known. The source of the sample is a study of T-cell memory formation after mild COVID-19. About the research overall: TCR clusters mostly belonged to single donors.

Notes on the study in general: Those CD4+ clones that contracted were mainly in CM and EM (CD8+ ones in EMRA). Memory sampled before infection contained some responding clones, suggesting cross-reactive memory joined.

Germline-derived CDR1 and CDR2 are SEHNR and FQNEAQ (reference sequence). The CDR3 spans 13 residues. The ends were cut back, 3 bases at V and 1 base at J, with 6 bases in the middle. TCR alpha and TCR beta cDNA libraries carrying sample barcodes and UMIs were produced by 5'RACE using constant-segment primers. In TCRdb, the 5' RACE reads were re-called with MiXCR into one record per CDR3 protein. The data hold around 12,000 distinct CDR3 sequences, with approximately 15% observed a single time. The sequence came from a man aged 18 to 30 who had mild COVID-19 (a few samples of this study predate the infection). Cell type and time point are not known. The V and J genes are TRBV7-9 and TRBJ2-5; D might be TRBD1 (5 bases). Sequenced: PBMCs or a T cell subset sorted from them (not recorded which). Written as DNA, the CDR3 is TGTGCCAGCAGCTTGGACATCCAAGAGACCCAGTACTTC. Its translation: CASSLDIQETQYF.